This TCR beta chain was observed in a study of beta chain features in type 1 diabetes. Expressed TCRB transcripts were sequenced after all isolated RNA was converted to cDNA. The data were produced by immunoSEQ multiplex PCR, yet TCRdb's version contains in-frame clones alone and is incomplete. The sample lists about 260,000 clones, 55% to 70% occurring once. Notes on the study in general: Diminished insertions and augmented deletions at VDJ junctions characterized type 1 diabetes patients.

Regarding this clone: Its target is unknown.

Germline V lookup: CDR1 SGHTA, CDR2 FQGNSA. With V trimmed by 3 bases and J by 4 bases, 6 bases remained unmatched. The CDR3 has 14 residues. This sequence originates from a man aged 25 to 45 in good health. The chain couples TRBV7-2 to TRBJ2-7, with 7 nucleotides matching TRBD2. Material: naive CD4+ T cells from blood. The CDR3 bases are TGTGCCAGCAGCTTCGGCGGGAGCAGGTACGAGCAGTACTTC. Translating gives CASSFGGSRYEQYF.